These 10 T cell receptor beta chains came from one sample sequenced in a study of T-cell reconstitution after alpha-beta-depleted transplantation in children. Unique molecular identifiers were incorporated when the TCRbeta library was constructed. Via MiXCR, TCRdb re-called the PCR reads, giving one row per CDR3 protein. The profile shows some 150,000 distinct CDR3 sequences, 7.5% to 9% of them singletons. The sequences come from PBMCs, mostly from graft donor cells, collected 180 days after TCRalphabeta/CD19-depleted stem cell transplant. Receptors originate from a female patient younger than 10 who had a stem cell transplant for congenital amegakaryocytic thrombocytopenia, so the T cells may come from the graft donor.

This clonotype has at least ten counts. The chain is built from TRBV5-1 and TRBJ1-1, with D unresolved. V was shortened by 0 bases and J by 4 bases, with 13 bases between the two germline ends. The CDR3 covers 15 residues. Germline V gene sequence: CDR1 SGHRS, CDR2 YFSETQ. CDR3 DNA: TGCGCCAGCAGCTTGGGGTTCGGCACGGGCACTGAAGCTTTCTTT. This encodes CASSLGFGTGTEAFF.

This clonotype appeared many times. This chain connects TRBV28 to TRBJ2-3; 7 bases line up with TRBD2. Germline assignment: CDR1 MDHEN and CDR2 SYDVKM. Trimming cost V 6 bases and J 3 bases; bases outside gene matches: 12. This CDR3 contains 16 residues. This CDR3 is CASSVSGALTTDTQYF. The CDR3 bases are TGTGCCAGCAGCGTCAGCGGGGCCCTTACTACAGATACGCAGTATTTT.

This clonotype has ten or more counts. In DNA, the CDR3 is TGTGCCAGCAGGAAGCCGACAGGCTCCTACGAGCAGTACTTC. Translation: CASRKPTGSYEQYF. The chain links TRBV28 to TRBJ2-7, with D possibly being TRBD1 (6 bases). This CDR3 region has 14 residues. V was clipped by 6 bases and J by 0 bases, with 12 bases between them. Looked up from germline, CDR1 is MDHEN and CDR2 is SYDVKM. The full variable domain, rest sourced from reference TRBV28 and TRBJ2-7, is DVKVTQSSRYLVKRTGEKVFLECVQDMDHENMFWYRQDPGLGLRLIYFSYDVKMKEKGDIPEGYSVSREKKERFSLILESASTNQTSMYLCASRKPTGSYEQYFGPGTRLTVT.

This clonotype came up a few times. The chain couples TRBV25-1 to TRBJ2-1, with a weak D call TRBD2 (6 bases). CDR3 size: 12 residues. Germline lookup yields CDR1 MGHDK and CDR2 SYGVNS. The V end lost 3 bases, the J end lost 12 bases, and 12 bases lay between the germline ends. Written as DNA, the CDR3 is TGTGCCAGCAGTGAGGAGAGGGGAGGGCAGTTCTTC. Protein product: CASSEERGGQFF.

This clonotype has just a few counts. The rearrangement links TRBV6-2 or TRBV6-3 to TRBJ2-1; D remains ambiguous. Trimming removed 2 bases at V and 6 bases at J, with 14 bases between. The germline gives CDR1 MNHEY, CDR2 SVGEGT. CDR3 length: 15 amino acids. This CDR3 is CASSYTYWASNEQFF. CDR3 DNA: TGTGCCAGCAGTTACACCTACTGGGCCTCCAATGAGCAGTTCTTC.

This clonotype was found many times. V usage is TRBV5-1 and J usage is TRBJ2-1, with unresolved D. There are 14 residues in the CDR3. Germline V CDR1 and CDR2: SGHRS, YFSETQ. Trimming left V 0 bases short and J 3 bases short, with 7 bases between. The CDR3 DNA reads as TGCGCCAGCAGCTTGGACCATTTCTACAATGAGCAGTTCTTC. Protein product: CASSLDHFYNEQFF.

This sequence joins TRBV12-3 or TRBV12-4 and TRBJ2-5; D is undetermined. This CDR3 has 13 amino acids. With 3 bases removed from V and 2 bases from J, the gap between germline ends came to 7 bases. CDR3 sequence reads: CASSFSSQETQYF. The CDR3 DNA follows: TGTGCCAGCAGTTTTAGCAGTCAAGAGACCCAGTACTTC.

In its sample, this clonotype was seen many times. This chain uses TRBV28 with TRBJ1-2; possibly TRBD1 for D (5 bases). The germline V gene encodes CDR1 MDHEN and CDR2 SYDVKM. V lost 6 bases, J lost 4 bases, and 18 bases lay in between. This CDR3 is built from 15 residues. The CDR3 is CASREQVTLLYGYTF. The CDR3 DNA is TGTGCCAGCAGAGAACAGGTTACCCTTCTCTATGGCTACACCTTC.

This clonotype was found many times. The gene calls are TRBV7-2 and TRBJ2-2, with TRBD2 identical over 12 bases. Germline assignment: CDR1 SGHTA and CDR2 FQGNSA. The trim removed 1 base at V and 0 bases at J, leaving 0 bases unmatched. The CDR3 runs to 17 residues. The CDR3 is CASSLGLAGANTGELFF. Here the CDR3 DNA reads TGTGCCAGCAGCTTAGGACTAGCGGGAGCGAACACCGGGGAGCTGTTTTTT.

The V call is TRBV7-9, the J call TRBJ2-2; D possibly corresponds to TRBD1 (5 bases). Trimming shortened V by 9 bases and J by 2 bases, and 22 bases separated the two germline ends. Germline V gene sequence: CDR1 SEHNR, CDR2 FQNEAQ (reference sequence). The CDR3 has 17 residues. The CDR3 DNA follows: TGTGCCAGTTCATTGGCTCCAAGGGGCCTAAACACCGGGGAGCTGTTTTTT. Protein product: CASSLAPRGLNTGELFF.